The subject of this entry is one T cell receptor beta chain. No antigen is known for it. The data belong to a study of cytomegalovirus exposure and HLA in healthy donors. Turning to the study itself: T cells numbering about 179 million yielded 95 million to 140 million unique TCR beta sequences in an earlier analysis.

Germline trimming cut 3 bases from V and 4 bases from J; bases unmatched to any gene: 10. From germline, CDR1 is MGHRA and CDR2 YSYEKL. The length of the CDR3 is 17 residues. The PCR used 60 Vbeta and 13 Jbeta primers. Clones were read by immunoSEQ multiplex PCR, and TCRdb kept only the in-frame ones, dropping some. Of some 120,000 clones in the sample, around 77% were seen once. Study-wide results and caveats: Productive status was seen about 90% or about 30% of the time for most TCR beta V segments in an earlier analysis. According to a later analysis, most TCR beta chains associated with CMV appeared HLA-restricted.

Sequencing used PBMCs. This sequence was found in a man in his fifties in good health and CMV-seronegative. The chain employs TRBV4-1 and TRBJ1-5, with 9 positions matching TRBD1. CDR3 region: CASSHDGTGRTNQPQHF. DNA of the CDR3: TGCGCCAGCAGCCATGACGGGACAGGGCGTACAAATCAGCCCCAGCATTTT.